This T cell receptor (beta chain) was documented in a study of beta chain features in type 1 diabetes. The entirety of the isolated RNA underwent reverse transcription, so expressed TCRB transcripts were sequenced. Sequencing was performed with immunoSEQ multiplex PCR; in TCRdb, only in-frame clones are kept and a portion is missing. Of hundreds of thousands of clones listed, approximately 70% were seen once; the top ten hold around 0.05%. Concerning this clone itself: The same CDR3 arises from other DNA sequences in this sample as well.

V was pared by 0 bases and J by 2 bases, with 7 bases between. The CDR3 contains 13 residues. Germline V gene lookup returns CDR1 GTSNPN and CDR2 SVGIG (reference sequence). The TCR sequence derives from a man aged 30 to 45 in good health. The sequencing sample was made of naive CD4+ T cells from blood. The chain is built from TRBV30 and TRBJ1-1, with D unclear. CDR3 residues: CAWSVQSNTEAFF. The CDR3 nucleotides are TGTGCCTGGAGTGTTCAGTCCAACACTGAAGCTTTCTTT.